This T cell receptor beta chain was identified during a study of T cells in Graves' hyperthyroidism and ophthalmopathy. Study-wide findings and caveats: Appearing also in blood were most of the thyroid clonotypes expanded above 0.001.

To note about this clonotype: No antigen is known for it.

Criteria for exclusion of patients were uncontrolled infection, other autoimmune disease, pregnancy or lactation. Each diagnosis was grounded in clinical symptoms, serum thyroxine and TRAb, thyroid ultrasound, and orbital computed tomography. There were TCR beta CDR3 regions amplified from RNA transcripts. In the first-round RT-PCR of the TCR CDR3, the HTBI primer set was used. MiXCR was run by TCRdb on the multiplex PCR reads, yielding one entry per CDR3 protein. The sample carries hundreds of thousands of distinct CDR3 sequences, less than 25% recorded once. V shed 7 bases and J 2 bases; nucleotides not matched to a gene: 6. From germline, CDR1 is MDHEN and CDR2 SYDVKM. The CDR3 is made up of 15 amino acids.

The TCR originated in a man aged 25-45 years with Graves' ophthalmopathy. J is TRBJ2-2 and V is TRBV28, with TRBD2 identical over 8 bases. Specimen: blood. CDR3 residues: CASNPLAVNTGELFF. Written as DNA, the CDR3 is TGTGCCAGCAACCCACTAGCGGTCAACACCGGGGAGCTGTTTTTT.